The present TCR beta chain was sequenced within a study of blood T cell repertoires in COVID-19. Study details: PBMCs, B-cell-depleted T cells, or T cells were the source of the cDNA or gDNA that made up the material.

The germline gives CDR1 SGHKS, CDR2 YYEKEE (reference sequence). CDR3 length: 14 amino acids. V lost 4 bases to trimming and J lost 8 bases, with 15 bases between them. Patients at the Seattle site were enrolled during active infection and followed longitudinally. This clone was detected only a few times. Measured with immunoSEQ multiplex PCR; TCRdb has only the in-frame clones, and not every one. The sample consists of 150,000 or so clones, around nine tenths of them appearing once. The sequence was collected from a woman in her 70s with COVID-19, enrolled during active disease. The sample consisted of peripheral blood. This rearrangement joins TRBV5-5 to TRBJ1-4, with a tentative D call TRBD1 (6 bases). CDR3 in DNA: TGTGCCAGCAGCCCGGGGGGCGGCGTGGAAAAACTGTTTTTT. It encodes CASSPGGGVEKLFF.